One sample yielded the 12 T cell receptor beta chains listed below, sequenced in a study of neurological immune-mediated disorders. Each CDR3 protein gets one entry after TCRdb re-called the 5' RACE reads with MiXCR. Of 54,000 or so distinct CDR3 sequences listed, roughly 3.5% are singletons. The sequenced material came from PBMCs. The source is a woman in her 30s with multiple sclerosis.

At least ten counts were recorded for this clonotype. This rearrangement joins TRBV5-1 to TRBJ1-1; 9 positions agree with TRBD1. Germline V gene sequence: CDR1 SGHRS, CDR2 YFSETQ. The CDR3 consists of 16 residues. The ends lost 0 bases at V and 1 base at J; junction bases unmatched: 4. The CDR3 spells CASSLVGTGKNTEAFF. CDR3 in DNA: TGCGCCAGCAGCTTGGTGGGGACAGGGAAGAACACTGAAGCTTTCTTT.

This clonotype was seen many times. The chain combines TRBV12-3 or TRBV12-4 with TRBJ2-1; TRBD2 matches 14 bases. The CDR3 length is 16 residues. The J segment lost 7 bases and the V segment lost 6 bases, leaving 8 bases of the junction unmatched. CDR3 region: CASRLQTSGGANEQFF. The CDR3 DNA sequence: TGTGCCAGCAGACTCCAGACTAGCGGGGGGGCGAATGAGCAGTTCTTC.

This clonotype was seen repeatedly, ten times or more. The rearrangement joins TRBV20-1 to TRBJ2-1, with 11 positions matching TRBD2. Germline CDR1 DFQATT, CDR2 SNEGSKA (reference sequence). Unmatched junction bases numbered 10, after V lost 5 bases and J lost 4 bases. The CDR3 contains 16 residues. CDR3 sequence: CSAADIAGGKYNEQFF. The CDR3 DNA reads TGCAGTGCTGCAGACATAGCGGGAGGGAAATACAATGAGCAGTTCTTC.

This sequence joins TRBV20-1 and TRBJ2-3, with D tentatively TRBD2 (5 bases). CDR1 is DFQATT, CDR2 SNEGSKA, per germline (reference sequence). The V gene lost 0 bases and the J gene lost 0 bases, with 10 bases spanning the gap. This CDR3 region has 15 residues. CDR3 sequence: CSARDPGESTDTQYF. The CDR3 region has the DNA TGCAGTGCTAGAGATCCCGGGGAAAGCACAGATACGCAGTATTTT.

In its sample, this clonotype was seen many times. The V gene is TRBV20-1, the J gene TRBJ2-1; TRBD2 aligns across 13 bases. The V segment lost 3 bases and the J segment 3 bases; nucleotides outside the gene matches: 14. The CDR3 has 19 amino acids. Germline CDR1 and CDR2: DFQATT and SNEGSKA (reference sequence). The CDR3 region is CSASGETSGRFALYNEQFF. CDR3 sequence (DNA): TGCAGTGCTAGTGGTGAGACTAGCGGGAGGTTTGCCCTCTACAATGAGCAGTTCTTC.

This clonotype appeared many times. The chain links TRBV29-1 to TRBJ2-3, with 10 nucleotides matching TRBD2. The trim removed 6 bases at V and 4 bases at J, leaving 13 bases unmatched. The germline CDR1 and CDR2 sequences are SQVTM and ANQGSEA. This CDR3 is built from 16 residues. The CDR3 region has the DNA TGCAGCGTGAGCCTGGATGGAAGCGGGAGGGCAGATACGCAGTATTTT. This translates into CSVSLDGSGRADTQYF.

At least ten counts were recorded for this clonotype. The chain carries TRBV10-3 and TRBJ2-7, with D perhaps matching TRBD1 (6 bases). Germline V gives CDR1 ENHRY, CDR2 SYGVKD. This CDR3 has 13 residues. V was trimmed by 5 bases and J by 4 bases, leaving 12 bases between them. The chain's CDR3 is CAISPRGMYEQYF. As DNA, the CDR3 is TGTGCCATCAGTCCCAGGGGCATGTACGAGCAGTACTTC.

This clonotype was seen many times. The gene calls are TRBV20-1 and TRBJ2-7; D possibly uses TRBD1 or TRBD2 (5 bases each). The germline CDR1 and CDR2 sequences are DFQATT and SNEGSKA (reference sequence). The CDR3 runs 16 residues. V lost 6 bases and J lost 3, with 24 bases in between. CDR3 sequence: CSAGLRGSISGYEQYF. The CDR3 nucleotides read TGCAGTGCAGGGCTACGGGGCTCCATCTCGGGCTACGAGCAGTACTTC.

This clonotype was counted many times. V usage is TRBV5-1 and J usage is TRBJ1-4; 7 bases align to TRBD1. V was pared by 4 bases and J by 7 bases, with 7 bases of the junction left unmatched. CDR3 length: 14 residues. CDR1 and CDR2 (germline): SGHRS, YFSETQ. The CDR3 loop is CASSTGQRAEKLFF. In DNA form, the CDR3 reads TGCGCCAGCAGCACGGGACAGAGGGCTGAAAAACTGTTTTTT. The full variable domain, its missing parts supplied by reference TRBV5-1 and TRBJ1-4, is KAGVTQTPRYLIKTRGQQVTLSCSPISGHRSVSWYQQTPGQGLQFLFEYFSETQRNKGNFPGRFSGRQFSNSRSEMNVSTLELGDSALYLCASSTGQRAEKLFFGSGTQLSVL.

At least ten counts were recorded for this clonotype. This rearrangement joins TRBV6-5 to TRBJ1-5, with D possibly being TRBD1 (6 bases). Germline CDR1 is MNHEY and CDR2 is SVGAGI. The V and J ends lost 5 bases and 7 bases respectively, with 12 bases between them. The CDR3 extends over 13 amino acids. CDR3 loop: CASSLGQKQPQHF. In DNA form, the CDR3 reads TGTGCCAGCAGTCTTGGACAGAAGCAGCCCCAGCATTTT.

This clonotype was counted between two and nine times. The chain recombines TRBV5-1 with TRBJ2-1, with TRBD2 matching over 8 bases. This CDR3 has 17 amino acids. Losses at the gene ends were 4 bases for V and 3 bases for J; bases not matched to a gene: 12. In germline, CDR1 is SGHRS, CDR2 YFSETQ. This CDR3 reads CASSLQPQRGLYNEQFF. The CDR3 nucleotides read TGCGCCAGCAGCCTCCAACCTCAGCGGGGGCTCTACAATGAGCAGTTCTTC.

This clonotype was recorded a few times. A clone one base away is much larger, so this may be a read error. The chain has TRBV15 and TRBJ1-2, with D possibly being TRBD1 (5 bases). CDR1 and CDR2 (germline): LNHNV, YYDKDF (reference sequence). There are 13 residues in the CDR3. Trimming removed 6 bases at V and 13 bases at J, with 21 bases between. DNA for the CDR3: TGTGCCACCAGTCGGGGAAAGGGGATTTGGGCCACCTTC. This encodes CATSRGKGIWATF.